What follows is one T cell receptor beta chain and its context. Antigen unknown. The data belong to a study of cytomegalovirus exposure and HLA in healthy donors. Overall study results and limits: The authors later found most CMV-associated TCR beta chains appeared HLA-restricted.

Amplification used 60 Vbeta primers and 13 Jbeta primers. Only in-frame clones appear in the TCRdb table, and some are missing; sequencing was by immunoSEQ multiplex PCR. The sample includes some 150,000 clones, roughly three quarters of them seen just once. The TCR was taken from a man aged 18 to 35 in good health and CMV-seronegative. Sample: PBMCs.

This chain's CDR3 is CASSLLQGRREKLFF. The CDR3 coding sequence is TGTGCCAGCAGTTTATTGCAGGGGCGTCGCGAAAAACTGTTTTTT. This sequence joins TRBV28 and TRBJ1-4, with D possibly TRBD1 on 6 matching bases. The length of the CDR3 is 15 residues. V shed 1 base and J shed 8 bases, with 14 bases lying between them. Per the germline V gene, CDR1 is MDHEN and CDR2 is SYDVKM.